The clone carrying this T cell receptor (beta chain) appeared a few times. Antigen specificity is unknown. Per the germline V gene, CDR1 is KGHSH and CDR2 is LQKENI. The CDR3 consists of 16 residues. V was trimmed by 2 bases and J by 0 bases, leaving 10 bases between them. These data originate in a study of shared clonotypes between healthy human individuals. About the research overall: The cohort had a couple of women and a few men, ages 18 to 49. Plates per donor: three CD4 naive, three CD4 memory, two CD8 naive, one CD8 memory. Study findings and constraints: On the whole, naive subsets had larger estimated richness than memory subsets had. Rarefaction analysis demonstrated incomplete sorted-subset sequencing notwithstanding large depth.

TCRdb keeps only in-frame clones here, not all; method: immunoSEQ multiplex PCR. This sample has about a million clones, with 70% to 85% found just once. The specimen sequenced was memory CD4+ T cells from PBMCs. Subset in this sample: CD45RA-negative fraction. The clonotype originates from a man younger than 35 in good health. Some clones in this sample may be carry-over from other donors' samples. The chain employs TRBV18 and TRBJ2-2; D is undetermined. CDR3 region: CASSPWALANTGELFF. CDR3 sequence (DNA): TGTGCCAGCTCACCATGGGCCCTAGCGAACACCGGGGAGCTGTTTTTT.